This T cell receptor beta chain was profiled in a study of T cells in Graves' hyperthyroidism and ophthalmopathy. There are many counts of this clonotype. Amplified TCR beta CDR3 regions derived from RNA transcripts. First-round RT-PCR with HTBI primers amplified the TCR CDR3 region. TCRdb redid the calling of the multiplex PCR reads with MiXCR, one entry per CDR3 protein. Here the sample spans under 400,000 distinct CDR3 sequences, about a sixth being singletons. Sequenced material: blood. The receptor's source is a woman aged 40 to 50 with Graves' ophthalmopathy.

The CDR3 DNA sequence: TGTGCCAGCAGCCCTAACGGACTTTACCGAGGGGATGGCTACACCTTC. Translation gives CASSPNGLYRGDGYTF. This chain connects TRBV6-1 to TRBJ1-2, with D possibly TRBD1 on 5 matching bases. The CDR3 is 16 amino acids. The germline V and J ends were trimmed by 6 bases and 6 bases, with 23 bases remaining between them. Germline V gives CDR1 MNHNS, CDR2 SASEGT.